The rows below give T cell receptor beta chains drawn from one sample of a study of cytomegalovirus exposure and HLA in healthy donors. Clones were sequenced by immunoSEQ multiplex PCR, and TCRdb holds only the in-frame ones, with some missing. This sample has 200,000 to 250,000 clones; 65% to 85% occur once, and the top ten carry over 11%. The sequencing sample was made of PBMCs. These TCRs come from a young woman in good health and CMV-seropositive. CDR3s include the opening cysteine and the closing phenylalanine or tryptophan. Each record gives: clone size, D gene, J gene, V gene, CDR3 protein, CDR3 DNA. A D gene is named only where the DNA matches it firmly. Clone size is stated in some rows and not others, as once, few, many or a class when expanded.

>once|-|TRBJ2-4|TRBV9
CASSVGGADIQYF
TGTGCCAGCAGCGTAGGTGGGGCGGACATTCAGTACTTC
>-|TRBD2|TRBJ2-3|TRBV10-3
CAISESGWREGATDTQYF
TGTGCCATCAGTGAGTCGGGTTGGCGGGAGGGAGCTACAGATACGCAGTATTTT
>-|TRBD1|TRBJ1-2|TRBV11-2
CASSHHLGRQGDSYGYTF
TGTGCCAGCAGCCATCACCTAGGCCGACAGGGGGATTCCTATGGCTACACCTTC
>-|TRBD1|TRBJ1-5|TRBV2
CASRGGQGSGNQPQHF
TGTGCCAGCAGGGGAGGACAGGGTTCTGGGAATCAGCCCCAGCATTTT
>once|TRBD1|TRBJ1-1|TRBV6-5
CASSFLDRAEAFF
TGTGCCAGCAGTTTCCTGGACAGGGCTGAAGCTTTCTTT
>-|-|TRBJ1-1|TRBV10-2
CASSSTGEAFF
TGCGCCAGCAGCTCGACAGGAGAAGCTTTCTTT
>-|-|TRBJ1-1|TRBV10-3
CAISDPLGEAMNTEAFF
TGTGCCATCAGTGACCCTTTGGGGGAGGCGATGAACACTGAAGCTTTCTTT
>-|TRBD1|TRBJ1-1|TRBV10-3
CAISLQGIEAFF
TGTGCCATCAGTTTACAGGGGATTGAAGCTTTCTTT
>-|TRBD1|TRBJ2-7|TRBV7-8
CASSSSQGANIYEQYF
TGTGCCAGCAGCTCCTCTCAGGGGGCGAATATTTACGAGCAGTACTTC
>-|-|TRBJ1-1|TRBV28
CATSPGQPNTEAFF
TGTGCCACCTCCCCGGGCCAGCCTAACACTGAAGCTTTCTTT
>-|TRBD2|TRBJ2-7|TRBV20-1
CSAPSGTVAYF
TGCAGTGCTCCTAGCGGGACGGTGGCGTACTTC
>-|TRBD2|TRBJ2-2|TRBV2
CASSRTSRELFF
TGTGCCAGCAGTAGGACTAGTCGGGAGCTGTTTTTT
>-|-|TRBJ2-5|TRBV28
CASSPRLGDVETQYF
TGTGCCAGCAGTCCTCGACTAGGTGATGTCGAGACCCAGTACTTC
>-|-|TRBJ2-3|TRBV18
CASSPNTLDTQYF
TGTGCCAGCTCACCGAACACGTTAGATACGCAGTATTTT
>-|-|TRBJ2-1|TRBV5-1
CASSLSAGYNEQFF
TGCGCCAGCAGCTTATCGGCCGGATACAATGAGCAGTTCTTC